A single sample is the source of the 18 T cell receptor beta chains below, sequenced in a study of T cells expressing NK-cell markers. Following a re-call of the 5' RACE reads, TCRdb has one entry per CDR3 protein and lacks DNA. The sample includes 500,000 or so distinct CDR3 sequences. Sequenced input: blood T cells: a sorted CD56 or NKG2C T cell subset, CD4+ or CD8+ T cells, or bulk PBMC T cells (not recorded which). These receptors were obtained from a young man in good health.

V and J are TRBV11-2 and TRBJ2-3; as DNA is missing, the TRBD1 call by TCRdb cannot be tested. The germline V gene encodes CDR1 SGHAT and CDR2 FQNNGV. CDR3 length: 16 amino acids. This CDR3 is CASSLETPPLIGTQYF.

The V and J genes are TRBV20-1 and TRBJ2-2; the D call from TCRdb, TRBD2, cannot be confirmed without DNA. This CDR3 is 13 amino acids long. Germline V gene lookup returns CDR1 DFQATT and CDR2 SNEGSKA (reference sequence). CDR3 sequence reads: CSATKGLIGELFF.

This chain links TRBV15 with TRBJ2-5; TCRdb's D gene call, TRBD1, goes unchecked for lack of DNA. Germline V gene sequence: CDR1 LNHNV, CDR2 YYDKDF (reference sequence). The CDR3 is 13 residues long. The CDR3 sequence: CATSTGNGETQYF.

This chain's CDR3 is CAISVQGPALASFQETQYF. The chain uses TRBV10-3 and TRBJ2-5; TCRdb's D call, TRBD1, is unchecked because there is no DNA. Per germline, CDR1 ENHRY and CDR2 SYGVKD. The CDR3 sequence is 19 residues long.

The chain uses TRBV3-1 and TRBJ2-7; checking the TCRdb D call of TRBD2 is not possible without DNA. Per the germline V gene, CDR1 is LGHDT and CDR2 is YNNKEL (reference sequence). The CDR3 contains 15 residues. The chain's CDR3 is CASSRGTSGSYEQYF.

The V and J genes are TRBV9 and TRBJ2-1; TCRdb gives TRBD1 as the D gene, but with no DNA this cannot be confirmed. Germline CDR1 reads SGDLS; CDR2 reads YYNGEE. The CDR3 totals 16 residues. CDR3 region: CASSFWTGTAYNEQFF.

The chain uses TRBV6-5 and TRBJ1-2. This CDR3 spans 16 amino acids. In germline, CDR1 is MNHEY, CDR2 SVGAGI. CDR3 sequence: CASSYSTLLWLYGYTF.

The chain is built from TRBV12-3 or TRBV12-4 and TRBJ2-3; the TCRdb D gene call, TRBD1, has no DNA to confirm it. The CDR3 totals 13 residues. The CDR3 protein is CASRQQGADTQYF.

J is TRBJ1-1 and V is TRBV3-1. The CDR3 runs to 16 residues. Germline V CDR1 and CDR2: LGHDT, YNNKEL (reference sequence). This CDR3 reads CASSQERGRGNTEAFF.

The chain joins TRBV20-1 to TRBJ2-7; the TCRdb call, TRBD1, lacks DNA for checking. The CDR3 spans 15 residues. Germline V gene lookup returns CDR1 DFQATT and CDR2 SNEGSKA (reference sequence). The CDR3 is CSARDLQGASYEQYF.

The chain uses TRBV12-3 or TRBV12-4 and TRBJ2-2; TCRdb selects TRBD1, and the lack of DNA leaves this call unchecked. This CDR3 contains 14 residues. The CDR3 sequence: CASSSTPGSGELFF.

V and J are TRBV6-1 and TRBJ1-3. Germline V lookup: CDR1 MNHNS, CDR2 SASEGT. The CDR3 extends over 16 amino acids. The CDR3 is CASSVGERSSGNTIYF.

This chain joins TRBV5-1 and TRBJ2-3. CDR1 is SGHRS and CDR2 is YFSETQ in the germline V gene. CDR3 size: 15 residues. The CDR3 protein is CASSFGEVSTDTQYF.

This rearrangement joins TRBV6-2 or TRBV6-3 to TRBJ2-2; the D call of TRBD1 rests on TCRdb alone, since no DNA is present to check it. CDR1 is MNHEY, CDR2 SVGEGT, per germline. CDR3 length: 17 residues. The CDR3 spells CASSLLTGLSNTGELFF.

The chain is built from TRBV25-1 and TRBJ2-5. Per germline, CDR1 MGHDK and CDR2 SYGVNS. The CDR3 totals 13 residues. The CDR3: CASSELSRETQYF. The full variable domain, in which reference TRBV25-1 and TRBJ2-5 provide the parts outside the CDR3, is EADIYQTPRYLVIGTGKKITLECSQTMGHDKMYWYQQDPGMELHLIHYSYGVNSTEKGDLSSESTVSRIRTEHFPLTLESARPSHTSQYLCASSELSRETQYFGPGTRLLVL.

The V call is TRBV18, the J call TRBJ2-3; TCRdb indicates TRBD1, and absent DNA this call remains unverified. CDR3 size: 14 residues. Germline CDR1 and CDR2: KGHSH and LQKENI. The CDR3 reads CASSPDRGSDTQYF.

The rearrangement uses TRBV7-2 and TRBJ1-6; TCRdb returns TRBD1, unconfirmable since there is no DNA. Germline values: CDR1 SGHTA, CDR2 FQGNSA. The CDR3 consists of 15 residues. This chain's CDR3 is CASSLGRGASSPLHF.

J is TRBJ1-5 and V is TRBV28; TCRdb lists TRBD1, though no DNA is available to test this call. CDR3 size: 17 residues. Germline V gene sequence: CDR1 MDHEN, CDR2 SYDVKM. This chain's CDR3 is CASSLLTIDREGQPQHF.